A single sample is the source of the 2 T cell receptor beta chains below, sequenced in a study of blood T cell repertoires in COVID-19 (dated by TCRdb to 2018 to 2021). The library was obtained by the immunoSEQ multiplex PCR assay. The clones in this table, taken by TCRdb from immuneACCESS, are in-frame only. Not every clone is retained; where verified, under half of the shortfall comes from an unresolved V gene, and the cause of the rest is unknown. This sample is represented by tens of thousands of clones; around 90% of them were singletons. The ten largest clones represent around a quarter of the sample. Sequenced material: peripheral blood. The receptors originated from a woman older than 75 with acute or convalescent COVID-19.

The chain employs TRBV5-6 and TRBJ1-1; tentative D call: TRBD1 (6 bases). The V end lost 0 bases, the J end lost 1 base, and 13 bases lay between the germline ends. Germline V gene lookup returns CDR1 SGHDT and CDR2 YYEEEE. CDR3 size: 16 residues. The CDR3 here is CASSLVQGPANTEAFF. The DNA for the CDR3 is TGTGCCAGCAGCTTGGTTCAGGGGCCGGCGAACACTGAAGCTTTCTTT.

This chain connects TRBV13 to TRBJ1-4; D might be TRBD1 (6 bases). Germline loops: CDR1 PRHDT, CDR2 FYEKMQ (reference sequence). This CDR3 is 15 amino acids long. Trimming took off 0 bases at V and 7 bases at J, with 12 bases between the two ends. As DNA, the CDR3 is TGTGCCAGCAGCTTAGGCGCAGGGGCGGTTGAAAAACTGTTTTTT. Amino acid sequence: CASSLGAGAVEKLFF.